The rows below give T cell receptor beta chains drawn from one sample of a study of blood T cell repertoires in COVID-19. The method was immunoSEQ multiplex PCR; TCRdb's version includes in-frame clones alone and lacks a portion of them. In the table there are some 120,000 clones, around nine tenths of which are singletons. Sequenced: peripheral blood. The receptors derive from a man in his forties or fifties with acute or convalescent COVID-19. CDR3s include the opening cysteine and the closing phenylalanine or tryptophan. D genes are given only for firm matches. Expanded clones get a size class; other rows say once, few or many, or leave the size out.

j_gene,abundance,v_gene,d_gene,CDR3nt,CDR3aa
TRBJ1-1,-,TRBV6-5,-,TGTGCCAGCCGGCCTTACAGGGACGGTGAAGCTTTCTTT,CASRPYRDGEAFF
TRBJ1-1,-,TRBV5-1,TRBD1,TGCGCCAGCTCGAGGGGACAGGGGAACACTGAAGCTTTCTTT,CASSRGQGNTEAFF
TRBJ2-2,-,TRBV3-1/TRBV3-2,-,TGTGCCAGCAGTCGACAGGGAGGCACCGGGGAGCTGTTTTTT,CASSRQGGTGELFF
TRBJ2-7,few,TRBV6-6,TRBD2,TGTGCCAGCAGCACCGAGTGGACTAGCGGAGAGCAGTACTTC,CASSTEWTSGEQYF
TRBJ1-2,-,TRBV14,-,TGTGCCAGCAGCCAAGGTATCCCCTCGGGCTACACCTTC,CASSQGIPSGYTF
TRBJ2-2,few,TRBV3-1/TRBV3-2,-,TGTGCCAGCAGCCAAGATCGATGGCCCGGGGAGCTGTTTTTT,CASSQDRWPGELFF
TRBJ1-2,-,TRBV24-1,-,TGTGCCACCTCAAGTTTCGGGTATGGCTACACCTTC,CATSSFGYGYTF
TRBJ2-3,-,TRBV5-1,-,TGCGCCAGCAGCTCAAATCCCTACTCTAGCACAGATACGCAGTATTTT,CASSSNPYSSTDTQYF
TRBJ2-7,once,TRBV27,-,TGTGCCAGCAGTTTAAGGGGTACAGGTACTTACTCCTACGAGCAGTACTTC,CASSLRGTGTYSYEQYF
TRBJ1-1,few,TRBV29-1,-,TGCAGCGTTGAGAGAGAAACAGCGAACACTGAAGCTTTCTTT,CSVERETANTEAFF
TRBJ2-7,-,TRBV4-1,-,TGCGCCAGCAGCCAGTACAGGGCCTCCTACGAGCAGTACTTC,CASSQYRASYEQYF
TRBJ2-1,-,TRBV7-8,-,TGTGCCAGCAGCTTAGCGTGGGGGGATTACAATGAGCAGTTCTTC,CASSLAWGDYNEQFF
TRBJ2-1,-,TRBV27,-,TGTGCCAGCAGTTTGAGACAGGCCTCCTACAATGAGCAGTTCTTC,CASSLRQASYNEQFF
TRBJ2-7,once,TRBV5-1,TRBD1,TGCGCCAGCAGCTTGACAGGGGGCGTGGGCTACGAGCAGTACTTC,CASSLTGGVGYEQYF
TRBJ2-1,-,TRBV5-1,-,TGCGCCAGCAGCTTGATAAGGGGCGCCTACAATGAGCAGTTCTTC,CASSLIRGAYNEQFF
TRBJ1-5,few,TRBV5-5,TRBD1,TGTGCCAGCAGCTTGGAGCCGGGTGGGACAGGGAATAATCAGCCCCAGCATTTT,CASSLEPGGTGNNQPQHF
TRBJ1-5,-,TRBV6-5,TRBD1,TGTGCCAGCATATGGGAACAGGGGGGCAATCAGCCCCAGCATTTT,CASIWEQGGNQPQHF
TRBJ1-6,-,TRBV11-1,-,TGTGCCAGCAGCTTAGACAGGGCTGCGTACGCCCTCCACTTT,CASSLDRAAYALHF